This T cell receptor (beta chain) was captured by sequencing in a study of Tregs in tolerant kidney transplant recipients. Assay: immunoSEQ multiplex PCR; the TCRdb copy retains only in-frame clones and omits some. The sample holds approximately 60,000 clones, 98% seen once. An overnight rest at 37°C with approximately 180 IU/ml IL-2 preceded regulatory T cell sorting from thawed PBMCs. CDR1 is SGHRS, CDR2 YFSETQ, per germline. V shed 1 base, J shed 3 bases, and the junction held 2 bases outside the gene matches. The CDR3 runs 15 residues. The chain couples TRBV5-1 to TRBJ1-1, with 11 bases that match TRBD1. This sample comprised Tregs from blood, obtained before the transplant. The receptor was isolated from a human donor who received a combined kidney and bone marrow transplant. The CDR3 bases are TGCGCCAGCAGCTTGTTGGGACAGGGGGACACTGAAGCTTTCTTT. Translation: CASSLLGQGDTEAFF.